The entry that follows covers one TCR beta chain sequence. Its antigen is undetermined. This specimen belongs to a study of CD8 T cells in ankylosing spondylitis. Study observations and caveats: Ankylosing spondylitis blood seemed to carry a telltale TCR beta motif made of seven or eight highly homologous variants. Those disease-linked clones were CD8+; they were also relatively rare in peripheral blood.

CDR1 MNHNS and CDR2 SASEGT come from the germline V gene. The CDR3 is 14 amino acids. Between the trimmed V and J ends, which lost 6 bases and 0 bases, there was a span of 10 bases. Generation of TCR beta libraries employed quantitative 5'-RACE incorporating molecular barcodes. TCRdb independently ran MiXCR on the 5' RACE reads; one entry per CDR3 protein. The table records a few hundred thousand distinct CDR3 sequences, roughly a tenth of them present only once. The gene calls are TRBV6-1 and TRBJ2-3, with unresolved D. The sequencing sample was made of blood, either unsorted or a sorted T cell fraction (not recorded which). The TCR comes from a male donor with ankylosing spondylitis or in good health (not recorded which). CDR3 nucleotides: TGTGCCAGCAGATCGATGCAGAGCACAGATACGCAGTATTTT. Translating gives CASRSMQSTDTQYF.